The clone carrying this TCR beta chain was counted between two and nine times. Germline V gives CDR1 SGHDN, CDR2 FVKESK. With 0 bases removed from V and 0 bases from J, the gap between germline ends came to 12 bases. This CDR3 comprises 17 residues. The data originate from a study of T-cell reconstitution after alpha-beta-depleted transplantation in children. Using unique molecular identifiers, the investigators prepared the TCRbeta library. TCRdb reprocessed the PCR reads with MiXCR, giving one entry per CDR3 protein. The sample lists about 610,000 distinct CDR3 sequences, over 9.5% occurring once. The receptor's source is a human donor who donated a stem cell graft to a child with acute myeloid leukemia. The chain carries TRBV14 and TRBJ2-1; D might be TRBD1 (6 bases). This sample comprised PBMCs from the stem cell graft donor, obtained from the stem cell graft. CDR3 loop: CASSQDRGKPSYNEQFF. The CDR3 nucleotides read TGTGCCAGCAGCCAAGACAGGGGAAAACCCTCCTACAATGAGCAGTTCTTC.